These 24 T cell receptor beta chains were sequenced from one sample in a study of T cells in Graves' hyperthyroidism and ophthalmopathy (dated by TCRdb to between 2018 and 2021). Libraries came from multiplex PCR. Instrument on record: Illumina HiSeq 2000. The TCR beta CDR3 regions were amplified from the RNA transcripts. The first round of RT-PCR for the TCR CDR3 was performed with the HTBI primer set and the Qiagen OneStep RT-PCR kit. TCRdb handled the public reads itself, with Q25 trimming in fastp and clone calling in MiXCR, and kept productive beta chains. Each CDR3 protein gets just one entry, which takes the most common genes and DNA from the rows behind it. In all, the sample holds about 250,000 distinct CDR3 sequences, and approximately 25% of those were seen once. Of the sample, 35% is held by the ten largest clones. Material for sequencing was blood. The receptors were gathered from a middle-aged woman with Graves' ophthalmopathy.

This clonotype has ten or more counts. The gene calls are TRBV9 and TRBJ2-1; the match to TRBD2 covers 7 bases. This CDR3 is 16 amino acids long. Germline V gives CDR1 SGDLS, CDR2 YYNGEE. The junction had 7 bases not matched to a gene; V was cut back by 0 bases and J by 4 bases. CDR3 sequence reads: CASSVGGSSGYNEQFF. The CDR3 DNA reads TGTGCCAGCAGCGTAGGGGGGTCTAGCGGTTACAATGAGCAGTTCTTC.

This clonotype was seen repeatedly, ten times or more. CDR3 amino acids: CASSISGYEQYF. CDR3 nucleotide sequence: TGCGCCAGCAGCATTAGCGGATACGAGCAGTACTTC. V and J are TRBV5-1 and TRBJ2-7, with D tentatively TRBD2 (6 bases). Trimming cost V 4 bases and J 4 bases, with 9 bases left between them. The CDR3 is 12 amino acids. Germline V gene sequence: CDR1 SGHRS, CDR2 YFSETQ. Combining the CDR3 with reference TRBV5-1 and TRBJ2-7 gives the whole variable domain KAGVTQTPRYLIKTRGQQVTLSCSPISGHRSVSWYQQTPGQGLQFLFEYFSETQRNKGNFPGRFSGRQFSNSRSEMNVSTLELGDSALYLCASSISGYEQYFGPGTRLTVT.

There are a few counts of this clonotype. This chain joins TRBV12-3 or TRBV12-4 and TRBJ2-5, with D unresolved. The length of the CDR3 is 12 residues. Trimming took off 6 bases at V and 5 bases at J, with 10 bases between the two ends. The CDR3 here is CASSITRETQYF. The CDR3 nucleotides are TGTGCCAGCAGCATTACGCGGGAGACCCAGTACTTC.

This clonotype appeared many times. This sequence joins TRBV24-1 and TRBJ2-7, with D possibly TRBD1 on 6 matching bases. This CDR3 has 14 amino acids. CDR1 is KGHDR and CDR2 is SFDVKD in the germline V gene. Trimming left V 4 bases short and J 3 bases short, with 12 bases between. CDR3: CATSETGQGYEQYF. In nucleotides, the CDR3 is TGTGCCACCAGTGAGACGGGACAAGGCTACGAGCAGTACTTC.

In this sample, this clonotype turned up many times. The chain combines TRBV4-2 with TRBJ1-5; D perhaps matches TRBD1 (5 bases). Trimming removed 1 base at V and 1 base at J, with 5 bases between. The CDR3 runs to 14 residues. Per germline, CDR1 LGHNA and CDR2 YNFKEQ. Here the CDR3 reads CASSQAGSNQPQHF. In nucleotides, the CDR3 is TGTGCCAGCAGCCAAGCAGGGAGCAATCAGCCCCAGCATTTT.

V and J are TRBV12-3 or TRBV12-4 and TRBJ1-5; D is possibly TRBD1 (5 bases). This CDR3 spans 15 amino acids. V shed 6 bases and J shed 4 bases, with 16 bases lying between them. CDR3 sequence reads: CASSHGDGRNQPQHF. In DNA, the CDR3 is TGTGCCAGCAGCCACGGGGACGGAAGAAATCAGCCCCAGCATTTT.

The sample holds many counts of this clonotype. The V call is TRBV9, the J call TRBJ2-7; TRBD2 matches at 9 bases. V lost 3 bases and J lost 2; bases outside the gene matches: 9. From germline, CDR1 is SGDLS and CDR2 YYNGEE. This CDR3 comprises 16 residues. The CDR3 sequence is CASSAVSGSSPYEQYF. The CDR3 region has the DNA TGTGCCAGCAGCGCCGTTAGCGGGAGTTCCCCCTACGAGCAGTACTTC. Using reference TRBV9 and TRBJ2-7 for the parts outside the CDR3, the full variable domain is DSGVTQTPKHLITATGQRVTLRCSPRSGDLSVYWYQQSLDQGLQFLIQYYNGEERAKGNILERFSAQQFPDLHSELNLSSLELGDSALYFCASSAVSGSSPYEQYFGPGTRLTVT.

The sample holds one count of this clonotype. The chain recombines TRBV27 with TRBJ1-5, with no clear D. This CDR3 is built from 14 residues. The V gene lost 0 bases and the J gene lost 7 bases, with 10 bases spanning the gap. Germline CDR1 and CDR2: MNHEY and SMNVEV (reference sequence). The DNA of the CDR3 is TGTGCCAGCAGTTTATCGACTCGGTGGCAGCCCCAGCATTTT. Amino acids: CASSLSTRWQPQHF.

This clonotype was counted many times. This may be a read error: a much more frequent sequence differs by one nucleotide. The V gene is TRBV5-1, the J gene TRBJ1-5, with a tentative D call TRBD1 (5 bases). Germline V gives CDR1 SGHRS, CDR2 YFSETQ. This CDR3 spans 13 amino acids. Trimming took off 0 bases at V and 5 bases at J, with 6 bases between the two ends. This CDR3 reads CASSLEGHQPQHF. The CDR3 DNA reads TGCGCCAGCAGCTTGGAGGGGCATCAGCCCCAGCATTTT.

This clonotype was observed many times. This chain joins TRBV10-3 and TRBJ2-5, with D perhaps matching TRBD1 or TRBD2 (5 bases each). The CDR3 is 17 residues long. Germline V CDR1 and CDR2: ENHRY, SYGVKD. Trimming left V 8 bases short and J 7 bases short, with 29 bases between. The CDR3 sequence: CAILQTRGRELSGTQYF. The CDR3 DNA sequence: TGTGCCATCCTGCAGACCCGGGGCAGGGAACTTTCGGGGACCCAGTACTTC.

In this sample, this clonotype turned up many times. The chain couples TRBV28 to TRBJ1-3; 7 positions match TRBD1. Germline values: CDR1 MDHEN, CDR2 SYDVKM. V was clipped by 6 bases and J by 2 bases; unmatched bases: 4. The CDR3 loop spans 14 amino acids. DNA of the CDR3: TGTGCCAGCAGCGGGACAGCCCCTGGAAACACCATATATTTT. Translating gives CASSGTAPGNTIYF. Combining the CDR3 with reference TRBV28 and TRBJ1-3 gives the whole variable domain DVKVTQSSRYLVKRTGEKVFLECVQDMDHENMFWYRQDPGLGLRLIYFSYDVKMKEKGDIPEGYSVSREKKERFSLILESASTNQTSMYLCASSGTAPGNTIYFGEGSWLTVV.

The V and J genes are TRBV5-1 and TRBJ1-1; possibly TRBD1 for D (6 bases). The CDR3 runs to 16 residues. In germline, CDR1 is SGHRS, CDR2 YFSETQ. V was pared by 0 bases and J by 0 bases, with 12 bases between. The DNA for the CDR3 is TGCGCCAGCAGCTTGGAAACAGGGACCATGAACACTGAAGCTTTCTTT. Amino acids: CASSLETGTMNTEAFF.

This clonotype was observed a single time. This may stem from a read error, because a much larger clone lies one nucleotide away. Because the CDR3 is missing its conserved closing phenylalanine or tryptophan, this is likely a read error. This chain uses TRBV12-3 or TRBV12-4 with TRBJ2-4, with 9 bases fitting TRBD1. The CDR3 covers 15 residues. The V and J ends lost 6 bases and 3 bases, in that order; junction bases with no gene match: 6. The CDR3 region has the DNA TGTGCCAGCAGCACCTCGACAGGGGGCAAAAACATTCAGTACCTC. This gives the protein CASSTSTGGKNIQYL.

The sample holds many counts of this clonotype. This rearrangement joins TRBV10-3 to TRBJ2-7, with a tentative D call TRBD1 (6 bases). V dropped 11 bases and J dropped 7 bases, with 24 bases sitting between them. The CDR3 spans 14 residues. Germline lookup yields CDR1 ENHRY and CDR2 SYGVKD. The CDR3 spells CAARAVGQGGEQYF. The DNA of the CDR3 is TGTGCCGCCCGAGCGGTAGGCCAAGGGGGAGAGCAGTACTTC.

The J gene is TRBJ1-6, the V gene TRBV9, with a possible D match to TRBD1 (6 bases). V lost 1 base and J 8 bases, leaving 10 bases between the germline ends. CDR1 and CDR2 from the germline V gene are SGDLS and YYNGEE. The length of the CDR3 is 14 residues. The CDR3: CASSVTGRDSPLHF. The CDR3 coding sequence is TGTGCCAGCAGCGTAACAGGGAGGGATTCACCCCTCCACTTT.

This clonotype was observed many times. V gene TRBV7-2 combines with J gene TRBJ2-5, with 9 bases aligning to TRBD1. The CDR3 is 15 residues long. V lost 5 bases and J lost 2; bases outside the gene matches: 6. Looked up from germline, CDR1 is SGHTA and CDR2 is FQGNSA. CDR3 sequence (DNA): TGTGCCAGCAGCCCGACCGGGACAGGGCAAGAGACCCAGTACTTC. Its translation: CASSPTGTGQETQYF.

The sample holds many counts of this clonotype. The chain joins TRBV6-5 to TRBJ1-1; 8 bases are shared with TRBD1. CDR1 MNHEY and CDR2 SVGAGI come from the germline V gene. The CDR3 has 15 amino acids. V shed 6 bases and J 5 bases; nucleotides not matched to a gene: 11. The CDR3 DNA sequence: TGTGCCAGCAGATATGGACAGGGAATGTGGACTGAAGCTTTCTTT. Its translation: CASRYGQGMWTEAFF.

This clonotype was seen repeatedly, ten times or more. This chain uses TRBV19 with TRBJ2-7; tentative D call: TRBD2 (5 bases). In germline, CDR1 is LNHDA, CDR2 SQIVND (reference sequence). The CDR3 extends over 14 amino acids. Between the trimmed V and J ends, which lost 4 bases and 5 bases, there was a span of 15 bases. The CDR3 coding sequence is TGTGCCAGTAGTAGAGGACTGGACCTAGACGAGCAGTACTTC. Translating it yields CASSRGLDLDEQYF.

This clonotype was counted at least ten times. The chain uses TRBV28 and TRBJ1-2, with a tentative D call TRBD1 (5 bases). Between the trimmed V and J ends, which lost 6 bases and 4 bases, there was a span of 15 bases. CDR3 size: 14 residues. Germline V lookup: CDR1 MDHEN, CDR2 SYDVKM. Here the CDR3 DNA reads TGTGCCAGCAGGAGATCCGGGACGGCCTATGGCTACACCTTC. Residues: CASRRSGTAYGYTF.

This clonotype was seen only a few times. V and J are TRBV10-3 and TRBJ2-2; 9 positions match TRBD1. V gave up 4 bases and J gave up 4 bases; unmatched junction bases: 10. Germline CDR1 and CDR2: ENHRY and SYGVKD. This CDR3 region has 17 residues. CDR3 DNA: TGTGCCATCAGTGGTGGGACAGGGAGTGCGATCACCGGGGAGCTGTTTTTT. Translated, it gives CAISGGTGSAITGELFF.

This clonotype showed up many times. DNA of the CDR3: TGCAGTGCTAGAGGAGGGGGCGAGACGGAAGAGCAGTACTTC. This gives the protein CSARGGGETEEQYF. The chain joins TRBV20-1 to TRBJ2-7; the match to TRBD1 covers 7 bases. Germline lookup yields CDR1 DFQATT and CDR2 SNEGSKA (reference sequence). Germline trimming cut 1 base from V and 7 bases from J; bases unmatched to any gene: 10. This CDR3 comprises 14 residues.

This clonotype was picked up many times. This chain joins TRBV25-1 and TRBJ2-2; 7 bases match TRBD2. This CDR3 comprises 15 residues. The J segment lost 3 bases and the V segment lost 3 bases, leaving 4 bases of the junction unmatched. CDR1 MGHDK and CDR2 SYGVNS come from the germline V gene. Here the CDR3 reads CASSDWDYDTGELFF. DNA for the CDR3: TGTGCCAGCAGTGACTGGGACTATGACACCGGGGAGCTGTTTTTT.

This clonotype has only a few counts. The chain employs TRBV2 and TRBJ1-3; 9 bases line up with TRBD1. The germline V gene has CDR1 SNHLY and CDR2 FYNNEI. This CDR3 contains 15 residues. J lost 1 base, V lost 4 bases, and 2 bases had no gene match. The CDR3 protein is CASSGQGGSGNTIYF. Written as DNA, the CDR3 is TGTGCCAGCAGTGGACAGGGGGGATCTGGAAACACCATATATTTT.

The V call is TRBV29-1, the J call TRBJ1-1; D is perhaps TRBD1 (5 bases). Germline CDR1 is SQVTM and CDR2 is ANQGSEA. The CDR3 covers 13 residues. Deletions cut 4 bases from V and 8 bases from J, with 17 bases between. The CDR3 region is CSVGSLTVREAFF. The DNA for the CDR3 is TGCAGCGTTGGTTCCTTGACAGTACGAGAAGCTTTCTTT.